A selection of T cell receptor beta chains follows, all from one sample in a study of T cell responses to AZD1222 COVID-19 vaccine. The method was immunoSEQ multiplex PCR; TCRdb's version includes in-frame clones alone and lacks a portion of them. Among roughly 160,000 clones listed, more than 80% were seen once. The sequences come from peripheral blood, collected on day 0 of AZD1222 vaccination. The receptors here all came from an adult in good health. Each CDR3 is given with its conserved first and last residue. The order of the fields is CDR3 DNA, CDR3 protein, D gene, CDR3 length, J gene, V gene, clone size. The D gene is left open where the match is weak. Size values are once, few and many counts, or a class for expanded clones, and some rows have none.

TGCGCCAGCAGCCCATCACAGGGGGCCGTCACTGAAGCTTTCTTT | CASSPSQGAVTEAFF | TRBD1 | 15 | TRBJ1-1 | TRBV5-1 | medium-sized
TGTGCCAGCAGCTTAGGCAGGGATCGTGAGCAGTTCTTC | CASSLGRDREQFF | NA | 13 | TRBJ2-1 | TRBV11-3 | NA
TGTGCCAGCAGGCCTGGGGGGGAGACCCAGTACTTC | CASRPGGETQYF | NA | 12 | TRBJ2-5 | TRBV7-9 | NA
TGTGCCAGCAGCCCGCGACAGGGTAAAGAGACCCAGTACTTC | CASSPRQGKETQYF | TRBD1 | 14 | TRBJ2-5 | TRBV7-2 | NA
TGTGCCACCAGCAGACCAACAGGGGGTCGCAATCAGCCCCAGCATTTT | CATSRPTGGRNQPQHF | TRBD1 | 16 | TRBJ1-5 | TRBV15 | once
TGTGCCAGCAGCTTAGTGTTAGGGGATGGAGATACGCAGTATTTT | CASSLVLGDGDTQYF | NA | 15 | TRBJ2-3 | TRBV7-6 | NA
TGTGCCAGCTCACCACCTGGAGAGAATGAGCAGTTCTTC | CASSPPGENEQFF | NA | 13 | TRBJ2-1 | TRBV18 | once
TGTGCCAGCAGCGTAGATCCGGTGGATCAGCCCCAGCATTTT | CASSVDPVDQPQHF | NA | 14 | TRBJ1-5 | TRBV9 | NA
TGTGCCAGCAGCGTAACCCGGGACAGGGTGGACTATGGCTACACCTTC | CASSVTRDRVDYGYTF | TRBD1 | 16 | TRBJ1-2 | TRBV9 | NA
TGTGCCAGCAGAACTTACCCGGGACACCGAGAATCGAACACTGAAGCTTTCTTT | CASRTYPGHRESNTEAFF | NA | 18 | TRBJ1-1 | TRBV27 | NA
TGTGCCATCAGGGCGAGTAAGGGCACAGATACGCAGTATTTT | CAIRASKGTDTQYF | NA | 14 | TRBJ2-3 | TRBV10-3 | NA
TGTGCCAGCAGCTTAGACCTTCCGGGACGGAAGAACACCGGGGAGCTGTTTTTT | CASSLDLPGRKNTGELFF | NA | 18 | TRBJ2-2 | TRBV11-3 | NA
TGTGCCAGCAGCTTAGGCGAGGGTATTCGAGAAAAACTGTTTTTT | CASSLGEGIREKLFF | NA | 15 | TRBJ1-4 | TRBV7-9 | NA
TGTGCAAGTCGCTTAAAAACCAGGGGTCTTGTCTATGGCTACACCTTC | CASRLKTRGLVYGYTF | NA | 16 | TRBJ1-2 | TRBV12-2 | NA
TGTGCCAGCAGCCCTTCCGTTCGTACTGAAGCTTTCTTT | CASSPSVRTEAFF | NA | 13 | TRBJ1-1 | TRBV12-3/TRBV12-4 | once
TGTGCCAGCAGCTTAGGAAATCCGGGAGGTGAAAAACTGTTTTTT | CASSLGNPGGEKLFF | NA | 15 | TRBJ1-4 | TRBV7-9 | few
TGCAGCGTTGTAGGAATCACCAGGGGAGGCTACACCTTC | CSVVGITRGGYTF | NA | 13 | TRBJ1-2 | TRBV29-1 | NA
TGTGCCAGCAGTCTTCAGGGGCCACGGATACTTAGCTCCTACAATGAGCAGTTCTTC | CASSLQGPRILSSYNEQFF | NA | 19 | TRBJ2-1 | TRBV27 | NA
TGTGCTAGTGGTTTGGTAAACGTTGGGGTGGGTCAGCCCCAGCATTTT | CASGLVNVGVGQPQHF | NA | 16 | TRBJ1-5 | TRBV12-5 | NA
TGTGCCAGCAGGGGCAGGGACGTCTATGGCTACACCTTC | CASRGRDVYGYTF | NA | 13 | TRBJ1-2 | TRBV7-9 | NA
TGTGCCAGCAGCTTAGTCGTGGGGGGGCCCACAGATACGCAGTATTTT | CASSLVVGGPTDTQYF | NA | 16 | TRBJ2-3 | TRBV11-2 | NA
TGTGCCAGCAGTTACAATAACTATGGCTACACCTTC | CASSYNNYGYTF | NA | 12 | TRBJ1-2 | TRBV6-5 | NA
TGTGCCAGCAGTCCACAGGGACGAGGCACAGATACGCAGTATTTT | CASSPQGRGTDTQYF | NA | 15 | TRBJ2-3 | TRBV6-5 | NA
TGTGCCAGTAGTATACTGGGGAGGGAGACCCAGTACTTC | CASSILGRETQYF | NA | 13 | TRBJ2-5 | TRBV19 | NA
TGTGCCAGCAGCCCCCTGTACACTGAAGCTTTCTTT | CASSPLYTEAFF | NA | 12 | TRBJ1-1 | TRBV28 | NA
TGTGCCAGCAGCGGACAGGTGTTAGACACTGAAGCTTTCTTT | CASSGQVLDTEAFF | TRBD1 | 14 | TRBJ1-1 | TRBV6-5 | NA
TGCGCCAGCAGCCAAACCGGTACACAGTACAATGAGCAGTTCTTC | CASSQTGTQYNEQFF | NA | 15 | TRBJ2-1 | TRBV5-1 | NA
TGTGCCAGCAGTCCCCGGGACAGGGGTGGAGCTTTCTTT | CASSPRDRGGAFF | TRBD1 | 13 | TRBJ1-1 | TRBV6-5 | NA
TGTGCCAGCAGCATATATGGGACAGGGACTGGAAACACCATATATTTT | CASSIYGTGTGNTIYF | TRBD1 | 16 | TRBJ1-3 | TRBV7-6 | NA